Below, one T cell receptor (beta chain) is given with its context. This clonotype showed up many times. Its antigen target is currently unknown. No clone much larger than this one lies a single base away; base qualities are absent. TCR cDNA was synthesized by 5'RACE template switching, through which a universal primer site and unique molecular identifiers were introduced. Priming of cDNA synthesis was performed from both the TCR alpha and TCR beta constant segments. Libraries were amplified in two PCR steps, with sample barcodes and sequencing adapters added in the second step. Libraries were sequenced on Illumina HiSeq 2500 (2x100 bp) or NovaSeq (2x150 bp). The authors' pipeline ran thus. MIGEC handled demultiplexing of reads and collapsing into UMI consensus sequences, while MiXCR performed V(D)J alignment. Using edgeR on replicate PBMC samples, clonotypes were called vaccine-responding if FDR was below 0.01 and the log2 fold change was above 5 up to day 15. Each bulk clonotype was labeled CD4 or CD8 based on which sequenced repertoire, CD4 or CD8, contained the clonotype at higher abundance. TCRdb ran its own pipeline on the public reads, namely fastp trimming at Q25 and MiXCR clone calling, and kept in-frame beta chains. For every CDR3 protein sequence, its rows merge into one entry that carries the most common genes and DNA. It is TCRdb's table, rather than the study itself, that gives the V and J calls and clone size. The sample yields 300,000 to 450,000 distinct CDR3 sequences; 6% to 8% were counted once. The ten biggest clones cover about 15% of the sample.

These data originate in a study of T cells after yellow fever vaccination (dated by TCRdb to between 2018 and 2020). For the study in its entirety: The SMART-Seq v4 Ultra Low Input RNA kit was used to prepare libraries from fractions with low cell numbers. To follow T-cell clones before and after both primary and booster YFV17D yellow fever vaccination, bulk TCR alpha and beta repertoires underwent longitudinal sequencing. Two healthy male donors made up the cohort, one aged 18 to 30 years and the other aged 30 to 40 years. Bulk PBMC replicates and cell subsets were isolated from blood drawn at multiple timepoints before and after both primary and secondary immunization.

Broad study findings and their caveats: Compared with the primary T-cell response, the secondary T-cell response was weaker but faster, peaking on day 5 rather than day 15. Most clones expanded after primary vaccination were re-detected after the booster (approximately 96% of CD4 and about 88% of CD8), suggesting broad memory maintenance. Because the study included only a couple of donors, the extent to which the findings can be generalized is limited. Computational filtering was needed because FACS-sorted repertoires could contain abundant contaminating clonotypes from the bulk population. A small fraction of clonotypes showed up in both the CD4 and CD8 compartments, probably as a result of convergent recombination.

The sample's treatment or condition label, in plain terms: live attenuated yellow fever vaccine strain. At each blood-draw timepoint, two biological replicates of bulk PBMCs were collected. A standard Ficoll-Paque protocol was used to isolate PBMCs from peripheral blood. TriZol was used to extract RNA from bulk PBMCs, CD4 and CD8 fractions, and dextramer-positive and dextramer-negative fractions. CDR1 and CDR2 (KGHSH, LQKENI) derive from the germline V gene. The junction carries 6 bases between V and J, which are trimmed by 1 base and 5 bases respectively. Measured from the cysteine to the phenylalanine, the CDR3 is 13 residues long. Only the CDR3 DNA stays, 39 bases, in frame from base 1.

Source: PBMCs, taken 5 days after the yellow fever booster vaccination. The rearrangement joined TRBV18 to TRBJ1-5, with no confident D gene call. The clonotype was recovered from a man aged 30 to 39 who received the YFV17D yellow fever vaccine. The nucleotide sequence is given as TGTGCCAGCTCACCACACTCCGATCAGCCCCAGCATTTT. This encodes CASSPHSDQPQHF.